This is a list of T cell receptor beta chains from one sample in a study of control samples from healthy donors and cancer patients. Assay: immunoSEQ multiplex PCR; the TCRdb copy retains only in-frame clones and omits some. Of approximately 88,000 clones in the sample, just over 90% were seen once. The sequenced sample consisted of blood. These receptors originate from a woman aged 25 to 39 in good health. Each CDR3 is given with its conserved first and last residue. D genes are given only for firm matches. Clone size is stated in some rows and not others, as once, few, many or a class when expanded.

TRBV27,TRBJ1-5,.,.,CASSREWMRGYSNQPQHF,TGTGCCAGCAGCCGAGAGTGGATGAGGGGTTATAGCAATCAGCCCCAGCATTTT
TRBV5-4,TRBJ2-2,TRBD1,.,CASSSGHRGQNTGELFF,TGTGCCAGCAGCTCCGGCCACAGGGGCCAGAACACCGGGGAGCTGTTTTTT
TRBV7-9,TRBJ1-2,.,.,CASSLDQGPYGYTF,TGTGCCAGCAGCTTAGATCAGGGTCCTTATGGCTACACCTTC
TRBV6-5,TRBJ1-4,.,.,CASRDATTNEKLFF,TGTGCCAGCCGGGACGCCACAACTAATGAAAAACTGTTTTTT
TRBV18,TRBJ1-4,.,.,CASSPYDTVNNEKLFF,TGTGCCAGCTCACCCTACGATACAGTGAATAATGAAAAACTGTTTTTT
TRBV7-8,TRBJ1-4,.,.,CASSLYSREKLFF,TGTGCCAGCAGCTTATACTCACGGGAAAAACTGTTTTTT
TRBV10-2,TRBJ2-1,TRBD2,.,CASSWTRFPYNEQFF,TGCGCCAGCAGTTGGACTAGATTCCCCTACAATGAGCAGTTCTTC
TRBV18,TRBJ2-7,TRBD2,.,CASSPVRLAGGGYEQYF,TGTGCCAGCTCACCCGTTCGACTAGCGGGAGGGGGGTACGAGCAGTACTTC
TRBV6-6,TRBJ2-7,.,.,CASSPTLGEVVYEQYF,TGTGCCAGCAGCCCAACTCTGGGGGAGGTCGTCTACGAGCAGTACTTC
TRBV5-8,TRBJ1-2,.,once,CASSSKDLGGNYGYTF,TGTGCCAGCAGCTCTAAAGACCTGGGGGGAAACTATGGCTACACCTTC
TRBV3-1/TRBV3-2,TRBJ2-5,TRBD1,.,CASSQVLTGGQETQYF,TGTGCCAGCAGCCAAGTCCTGACAGGGGGGCAAGAGACCCAGTACTTC
TRBV12-3/TRBV12-4,TRBJ1-4,.,.,CASSLRQNEKLFF,TGTGCCAGCAGTTTAAGACAGAATGAAAAACTGTTTTTT
TRBV14,TRBJ2-3,.,.,CASSQVGRSTDTQYF,TGTGCCAGCAGCCAAGTAGGGCGGAGCACAGATACGCAGTATTTT
TRBV9,TRBJ2-5,TRBD2,.,CASSAPPRGGETQYF,TGTGCCAGCAGCGCACCACCGAGGGGAGGGGAGACCCAGTACTTC
TRBV28,TRBJ1-1,TRBD1,.,CASTGQVNTEAFF,TGTGCCAGCACCGGACAGGTTAACACTGAAGCTTTCTTT
TRBV28,TRBJ2-7,.,.,CASRAQGLLRGSYEQYF,TGTGCCAGCAGAGCACAGGGCCTTCTTAGGGGTTCCTACGAGCAGTACTTC
TRBV18,TRBJ1-5,TRBD1,.,CASSRTGLSNQPQHF,TGTGCCAGCTCACGGACAGGGCTCAGCAATCAGCCCCAGCATTTT
TRBV4-1,TRBJ2-5,.,.,CASSPNRGGEETQYF,TGCGCCAGCAGCCCGAACAGGGGCGGGGAGGAGACCCAGTACTTC
TRBV6-5,TRBJ1-5,TRBD1,.,CASSRGQGAVQPQHF,TGTGCCAGCAGCCGAGGACAGGGGGCGGTTCAGCCCCAGCATTTT
TRBV19,TRBJ2-1,TRBD1,few,CASSIVAGQGFNEQFF,TGTGCCAGTAGTATTGTTGCGGGACAGGGCTTCAATGAGCAGTTCTTC
TRBV3-1/TRBV3-2,TRBJ1-1,TRBD1,.,CASRLQGAGTEAFF,TGTGCCAGCAGATTACAGGGGGCCGGGACTGAAGCTTTCTTT
TRBV2,TRBJ1-1,.,.,CARQTNDRYTEAFF,TGTGCCAGACAGACAAATGACAGATACACTGAAGCTTTCTTT
TRBV5-1,TRBJ1-2,.,once,CASSAGVYGYTF,TGCGCCAGCAGCGCGGGGGTCTATGGCTACACCTTC
TRBV30,TRBJ1-1,.,.,CALQATNTEAFF,TGTGCCTTACAGGCAACGAACACTGAAGCTTTCTTT
TRBV10-1,TRBJ1-2,TRBD1,.,CASRTGGYGYTF,TGCGCCAGCAGGACAGGGGGCTATGGCTACACCTTC
TRBV1,TRBJ1-1,.,.,CTSSQQWSTEAFF,TGCACCAGCAGCCAACAGTGGAGCACTGAAGCTTTCTTT
TRBV7-8,TRBJ1-3,.,.,CASSLRDSKAGNTIYF,TGTGCCAGCAGCTTACGAGATTCTAAGGCTGGAAACACCATATATTTT